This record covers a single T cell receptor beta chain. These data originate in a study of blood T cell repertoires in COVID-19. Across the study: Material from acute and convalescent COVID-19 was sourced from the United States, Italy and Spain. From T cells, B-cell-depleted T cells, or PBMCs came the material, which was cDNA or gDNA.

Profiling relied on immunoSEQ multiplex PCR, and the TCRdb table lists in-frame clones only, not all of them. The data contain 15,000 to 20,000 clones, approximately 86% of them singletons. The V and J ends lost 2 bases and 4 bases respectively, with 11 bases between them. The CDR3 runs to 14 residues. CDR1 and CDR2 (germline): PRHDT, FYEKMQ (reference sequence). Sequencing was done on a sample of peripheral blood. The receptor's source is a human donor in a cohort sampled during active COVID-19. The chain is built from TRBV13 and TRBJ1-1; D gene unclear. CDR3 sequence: CASSLTMLTTEAFF. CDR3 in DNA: TGTGCCAGCAGCTTAACCATGCTAACCACTGAAGCTTTCTTT.